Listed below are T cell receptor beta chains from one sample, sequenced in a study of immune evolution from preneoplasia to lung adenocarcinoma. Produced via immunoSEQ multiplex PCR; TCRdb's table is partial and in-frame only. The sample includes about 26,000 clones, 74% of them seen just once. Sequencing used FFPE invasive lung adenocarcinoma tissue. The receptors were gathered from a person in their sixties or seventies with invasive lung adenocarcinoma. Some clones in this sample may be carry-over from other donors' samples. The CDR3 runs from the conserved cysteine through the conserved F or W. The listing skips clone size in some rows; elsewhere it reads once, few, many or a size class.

cdr3_aa: CASSYSGQGRHEQYF
j_call: TRBJ2-7
clone_size: NA
v_call: TRBV6-5

cdr3_aa: CASSQPHRQDRGGTEAFF
j_call: TRBJ1-1
clone_size: NA
v_call: TRBV7-2

cdr3_aa: CASSLSSVSYEQYF
j_call: TRBJ2-7
clone_size: NA
v_call: TRBV11-3

cdr3_aa: CASSPPSGAWTGELFF
j_call: TRBJ2-2
clone_size: NA
v_call: TRBV18

cdr3_aa: CASGPTVYEQYF
j_call: TRBJ2-7
clone_size: NA
v_call: TRBV12-5

cdr3_aa: CAWSLPYTLNYGYTF
j_call: TRBJ1-2
clone_size: NA
v_call: TRBV30

cdr3_aa: CASSSQGRGDGYTF
j_call: TRBJ1-2
clone_size: once
v_call: TRBV28

cdr3_aa: CASRPAGQGAISAGYTF
j_call: TRBJ1-2
clone_size: NA
v_call: TRBV28

cdr3_aa: CASSLGGLRTDTQYF
j_call: TRBJ2-3
clone_size: NA
v_call: TRBV11-3

cdr3_aa: CASSLTPLSEQYF
j_call: TRBJ2-7
clone_size: NA
v_call: TRBV7-3

cdr3_aa: CASRDSDTRGYGYTF
j_call: TRBJ1-2
clone_size: few
v_call: TRBV19

cdr3_aa: CASTLAGGIMEQYF
j_call: TRBJ2-7
clone_size: medium-sized
v_call: TRBV7-9

cdr3_aa: CASSLRPSRGAAYEQYF
j_call: TRBJ2-7
clone_size: few
v_call: TRBV27

cdr3_aa: CASSTTGAEMPDTQYF
j_call: TRBJ2-3
clone_size: NA
v_call: TRBV7-6

cdr3_aa: CAIRTSGRAAADTQYF
j_call: TRBJ2-3
clone_size: NA
v_call: TRBV10-3

cdr3_aa: CASSFQGGYTYEQYF
j_call: TRBJ2-7
clone_size: few
v_call: TRBV7-2

cdr3_aa: CASSQLGVGRTGELFF
j_call: TRBJ2-2
clone_size: NA
v_call: TRBV7-9

cdr3_aa: CASSSTGTGGGETQYF
j_call: TRBJ2-5
clone_size: NA
v_call: TRBV7-8

cdr3_aa: CASSVEGGGGYTF
j_call: TRBJ1-2
clone_size: NA
v_call: TRBV2

cdr3_aa: CASSQVGQGSGANVLTF
j_call: TRBJ2-6
clone_size: medium-sized
v_call: TRBV4-2

cdr3_aa: CASSLANIQYF
j_call: TRBJ2-4
clone_size: NA
v_call: TRBV7-2

cdr3_aa: CASSFGHGRTDTQYF
j_call: TRBJ2-3
clone_size: NA
v_call: TRBV7-6

cdr3_aa: CASSPRTGPKETQYF
j_call: TRBJ2-5
clone_size: NA
v_call: TRBV18

cdr3_aa: CASGPTVYEQYF
j_call: TRBJ2-7
clone_size: NA
v_call: TRBV12-5

cdr3_aa: CASSLYGGGTYGYTF
j_call: TRBJ1-2
clone_size: few
v_call: TRBV11-2

cdr3_aa: CASSLYTGGFNEKLFF
j_call: TRBJ1-4
clone_size: NA
v_call: TRBV28

cdr3_aa: CSVGGQNYGYTF
j_call: TRBJ1-2
clone_size: NA
v_call: TRBV29-1

cdr3_aa: CASSFVPGLVANEQFF
j_call: TRBJ2-1
clone_size: NA
v_call: TRBV7-9

cdr3_aa: CASSVSGTSINTGELFF
j_call: TRBJ2-2
clone_size: NA
v_call: TRBV9

cdr3_aa: CASSEYFGGNQPQHF
j_call: TRBJ1-5
clone_size: NA
v_call: TRBV6-4

cdr3_aa: CAGQGGLGTGELFF
j_call: TRBJ2-2
clone_size: NA
v_call: TRBV6-6

cdr3_aa: CASNKGAGVREQYF
j_call: TRBJ2-7
clone_size: NA
v_call: TRBV28

cdr3_aa: CASSGSNTEAFF
j_call: TRBJ1-1
clone_size: NA
v_call: TRBV9

cdr3_aa: CASSQPTSNNEQFF
j_call: TRBJ2-1
clone_size: NA
v_call: TRBV4-2

cdr3_aa: CASSARTGNYQPQHF
j_call: TRBJ1-5
clone_size: NA
v_call: TRBV6-1

cdr3_aa: CASRSQGEKLFF
j_call: TRBJ1-4
clone_size: NA
v_call: TRBV6-6

cdr3_aa: CASSLDRNYGYTF
j_call: TRBJ1-2
clone_size: NA
v_call: TRBV28

cdr3_aa: CSHRGGQGRYEQFF
j_call: TRBJ2-1
clone_size: NA
v_call: TRBV29-1

cdr3_aa: CASSLAQGASYEQYF
j_call: TRBJ2-7
clone_size: NA
v_call: TRBV5-1

cdr3_aa: CASSSRTSGSGGTDTQYF
j_call: TRBJ2-3
clone_size: NA
v_call: TRBV5-4

cdr3_aa: CASSLAVGRANTEAFF
j_call: TRBJ1-1
clone_size: NA
v_call: TRBV5-1

cdr3_aa: CAIRGTSAETQYF
j_call: TRBJ2-5
clone_size: NA
v_call: TRBV10-3

cdr3_aa: CASSEARSGGNEQFF
j_call: TRBJ2-1
clone_size: few
v_call: TRBV2

cdr3_aa: CASSNAGDSYEQYF
j_call: TRBJ2-7
clone_size: NA
v_call: TRBV5-1

cdr3_aa: CASSLVGANYGYTF
j_call: TRBJ1-2
clone_size: NA
v_call: TRBV13

cdr3_aa: CASKYQETQYF
j_call: TRBJ2-5
clone_size: NA
v_call: TRBV2

cdr3_aa: CAIGQLNTEAFF
j_call: TRBJ1-1
clone_size: once
v_call: TRBV2

cdr3_aa: CASRQSALLAQYF
j_call: TRBJ2-3
clone_size: NA
v_call: TRBV6-5

cdr3_aa: CASTPGQAPTEAFF
j_call: TRBJ1-1
clone_size: NA
v_call: TRBV28

cdr3_aa: CASSRRDYQETQYF
j_call: TRBJ2-5
clone_size: NA
v_call: TRBV5-5

cdr3_aa: CASRAGTSGSGEDTQYF
j_call: TRBJ2-3
clone_size: NA
v_call: TRBV5-1

cdr3_aa: CASARDNYGYTF
j_call: TRBJ1-2
clone_size: NA
v_call: TRBV7-9

cdr3_aa: CASRQQGAGLNQPQHF
j_call: TRBJ1-5
clone_size: few
v_call: TRBV2